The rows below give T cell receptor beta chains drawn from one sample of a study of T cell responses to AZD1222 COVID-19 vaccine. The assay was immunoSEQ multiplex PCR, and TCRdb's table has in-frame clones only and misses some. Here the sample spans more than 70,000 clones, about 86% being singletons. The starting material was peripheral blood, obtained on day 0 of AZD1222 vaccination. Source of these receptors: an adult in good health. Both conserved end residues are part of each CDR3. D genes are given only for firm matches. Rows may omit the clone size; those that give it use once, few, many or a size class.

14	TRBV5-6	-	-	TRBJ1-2	TGTGCCAGCAGCCGGGACGGATTTAACTATGGCTACACCTTC	CASSRDGFNYGYTF
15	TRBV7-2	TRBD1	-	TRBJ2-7	TGTGCCAGCAGCTTAGGAGGGACAGGCAACTACGAGCAGTACTTC	CASSLGGTGNYEQYF
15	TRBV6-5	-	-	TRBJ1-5	TGTGCCAGCAGTCTGACGGGAGATAGCAATCAGCCCCAGCATTTT	CASSLTGDSNQPQHF
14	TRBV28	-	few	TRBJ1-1	TGTGCCAGCAGAAATACGGATTTGAACACTGAAGCTTTCTTT	CASRNTDLNTEAFF
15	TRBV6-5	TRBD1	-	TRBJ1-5	TGTGCCAGCAGTACAGGGGGTTATAGCAATCAGCCCCAGCATTTT	CASSTGGYSNQPQHF
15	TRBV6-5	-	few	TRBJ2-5	TGTGCCAGCACAGGTGGGGGGACAGCACAAGAGACCCAGTACTTC	CASTGGGTAQETQYF
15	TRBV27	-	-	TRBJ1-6	TGTGCCAGCAGTCCATGGGGCAGGGGAAATTCACCCCTCCACTTT	CASSPWGRGNSPLHF
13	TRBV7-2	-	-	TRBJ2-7	TGTGCCAGCAGCTTAGGAGGGACGCCCCTTCAGTACTTC	CASSLGGTPLQYF
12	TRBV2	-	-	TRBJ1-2	TGTGCCAGCAGCCTAGTAGGCTATGGCTACACCTTC	CASSLVGYGYTF
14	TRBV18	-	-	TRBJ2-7	TGTGCCAGCTCACCCCCTGCTAATCCGTACGAGCAGTACTTC	CASSPPANPYEQYF
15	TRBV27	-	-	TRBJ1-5	TGTGCCAGCAGTTTACGCGGGGGCGGCTATCAGCCCCAGCATTTT	CASSLRGGGYQPQHF
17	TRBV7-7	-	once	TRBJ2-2	TGTGCCAGCAGCTTAGGATTAGGACAGACGAACACCGGGGAGCTGTTTTTT	CASSLGLGQTNTGELFF
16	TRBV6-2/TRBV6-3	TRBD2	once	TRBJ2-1	TGTGCCAGCAGTCATGGAAGCGGGAGAGCCTACAATGAGCAGTTCTTC	CASSHGSGRAYNEQFF
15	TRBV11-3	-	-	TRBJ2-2	TGTGCCAGCAGTAATACAGGAGCGAACACCGGGGAGCTGTTTTTT	CASSNTGANTGELFF
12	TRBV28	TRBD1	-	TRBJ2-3	TGTGCCAGCAGTTTACTTGGGACAGAGCAGTATTTT	CASSLLGTEQYF
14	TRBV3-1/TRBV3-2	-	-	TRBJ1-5	TGTGCCAGCAGCCTAGACCCTGCCAATCAGCCCCAGCATTTT	CASSLDPANQPQHF
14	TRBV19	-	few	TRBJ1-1	TGTGCCAGTAGTATCGCAGCCTTGAACACTGAAGCTTTCTTT	CASSIAALNTEAFF
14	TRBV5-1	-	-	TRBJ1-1	TGCGCCAGCAGCTTGGAGGCGGTTAACACTGAAGCTTTCTTT	CASSLEAVNTEAFF
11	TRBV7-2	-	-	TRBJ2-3	TGTGCCAGCAGGATAACAGATACGCAGTATTTT	CASRITDTQYF
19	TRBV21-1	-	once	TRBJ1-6	TGTGCCAGCAGCAAATCGGAGGACAGCTTCCGAACCTATAATTCACCCCTCCACTTT	CASSKSEDSFRTYNSPLHF
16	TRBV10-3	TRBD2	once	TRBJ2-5	TGTGCCATCAGTGAGAGCGGGACTAGCGGACAAGAGACCCAGTACTTC	CAISESGTSGQETQYF
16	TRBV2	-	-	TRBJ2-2	TGTGCCAGCAGTTCGCTAGGGGGAGGCAACACCGGGGAGCTGTTTTTT	CASSSLGGGNTGELFF
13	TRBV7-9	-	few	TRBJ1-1	TGTGCCAGCAGCTTCGATATGAACACTGAAGCTTTCTTT	CASSFDMNTEAFF
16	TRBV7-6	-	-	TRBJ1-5	TGTGCCAGCAGCCCTGGGGCGGGGGGAAGCAATCAGCCCCAGCATTTT	CASSPGAGGSNQPQHF
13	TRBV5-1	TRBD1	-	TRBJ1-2	TGCGCCAGCAGCCAGGGACAGGGAACGGGCTACACCTTC	CASSQGQGTGYTF
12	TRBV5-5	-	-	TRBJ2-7	TGTGCCAGCAGCGCTACAGGGTACGAGCAGTACTTC	CASSATGYEQYF
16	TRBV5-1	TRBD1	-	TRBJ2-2	TGCGCCAGCAGCTACCGGGACAGGGGGACAACCGGGGAGCTGTTTTTT	CASSYRDRGTTGELFF
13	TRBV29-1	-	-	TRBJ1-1	TGCAGCGTTGAAAGCGGTCAGGGGCCTGAAGCTTTCTTT	CSVESGQGPEAFF
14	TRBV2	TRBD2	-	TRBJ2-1	TGTGCCAGCACGGCGGGAGAATCCTACAATGAGCAGTTCTTC	CASTAGESYNEQFF
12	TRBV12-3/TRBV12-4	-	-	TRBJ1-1	TGTGCCAGCAGTTACTTGACAGGTGAAGCTTTCTTT	CASSYLTGEAFF
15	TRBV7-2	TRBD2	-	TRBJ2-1	TGTGCCAGCAGCTGGGCCGCGGCGGGAGAGAATGAGCAGTTCTTC	CASSWAAAGENEQFF
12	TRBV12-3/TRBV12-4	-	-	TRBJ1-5	TGTGCCAGCAGCAGTTATAATCAGCCCCAGCATTTT	CASSSYNQPQHF
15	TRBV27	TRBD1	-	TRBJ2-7	TGTGCCAGCTACAGACTGACAGGGACCGTCAGCGAGCAGTACTTC	CASYRLTGTVSEQYF
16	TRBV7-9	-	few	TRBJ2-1	TGTGCCAGCAGCCCCCCGGGCGCGAGCTCCTACAATGAGCAGTTCTTC	CASSPPGASSYNEQFF
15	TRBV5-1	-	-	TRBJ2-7	TGCGCCAGCAGCTTGGGCGGACTGCCCTCCTACGAGCAGTACTTC	CASSLGGLPSYEQYF
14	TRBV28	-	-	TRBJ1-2	TGTGCCAGCGGTACGGGGCTCGGGCTCTATGGCTACACCTTC	CASGTGLGLYGYTF
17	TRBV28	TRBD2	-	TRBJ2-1	TGTGCCAGCAGTTCTTGGACTAGCCCAAGCTCCTACAATGAGCAGTTCTTC	CASSSWTSPSSYNEQFF
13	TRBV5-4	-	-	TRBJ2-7	TGTGCCAGCAGCTCAACCCCCCCCTACGAGCAGTACTTC	CASSSTPPYEQYF
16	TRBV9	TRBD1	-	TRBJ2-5	TGTGCCAGCAGCGTAGGGGACAGGGGGCGCTTGGAGACCCAGTACTTC	CASSVGDRGRLETQYF
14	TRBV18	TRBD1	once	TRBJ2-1	TGTGCCAGCTCACCGACAGGGTTATACAATGAGCAGTTCTTC	CASSPTGLYNEQFF
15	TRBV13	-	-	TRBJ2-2	TGTGCCAGCACCCCCTACGGAACGAACACCGGGGAGCTGTTTTTT	CASTPYGTNTGELFF
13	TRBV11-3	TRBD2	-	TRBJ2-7	TGTGCCAGCAGCTTATCGGGGGGCTACGAGCAGTACTTC	CASSLSGGYEQYF
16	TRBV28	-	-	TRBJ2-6	TGTGCCAGCAGTTCTCCATCGGCCTCTGGGGCCAACGTCCTGACTTTC	CASSSPSASGANVLTF
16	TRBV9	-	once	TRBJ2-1	TGTGCCAGCAGACGGGATACAGGGATGGCCTACAATGAGCAGTTCTTC	CASRRDTGMAYNEQFF
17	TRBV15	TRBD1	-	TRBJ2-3	TGTGCCACCAGCAGAGCCACAGGGGGATTTGGCACAGATACGCAGTATTTT	CATSRATGGFGTDTQYF
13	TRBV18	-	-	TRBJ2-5	TGTGCCAGCTCACGGTGGGGAAAAGAGACCCAGTACTTC	CASSRWGKETQYF
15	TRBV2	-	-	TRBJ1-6	TGTGCCAGCAGAGTAATCACAGGAGATAATTCACCCCTCCACTTT	CASRVITGDNSPLHF
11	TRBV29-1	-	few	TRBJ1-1	TGCAGCGTCGGGAGGGGGACTGAAGCTTTCTTT	CSVGRGTEAFF